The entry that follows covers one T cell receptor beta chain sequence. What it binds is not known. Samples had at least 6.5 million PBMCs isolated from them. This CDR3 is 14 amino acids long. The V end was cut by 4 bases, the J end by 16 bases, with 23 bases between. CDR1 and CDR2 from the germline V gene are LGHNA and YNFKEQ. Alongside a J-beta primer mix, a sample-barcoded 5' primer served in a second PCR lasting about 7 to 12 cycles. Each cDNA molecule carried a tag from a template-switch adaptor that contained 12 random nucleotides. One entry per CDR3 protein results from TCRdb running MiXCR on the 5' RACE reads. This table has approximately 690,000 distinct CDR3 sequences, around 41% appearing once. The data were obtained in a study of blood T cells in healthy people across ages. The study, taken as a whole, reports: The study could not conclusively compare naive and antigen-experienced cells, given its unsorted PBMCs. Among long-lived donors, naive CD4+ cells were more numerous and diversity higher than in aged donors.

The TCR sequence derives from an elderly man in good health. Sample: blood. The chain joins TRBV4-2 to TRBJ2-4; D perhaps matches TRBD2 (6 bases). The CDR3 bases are TGTGCCAGCAGCCGGGAAGGGGCCGGGAGCCTTCTTTACTTC. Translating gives CASSREGAGSLLYF.